The 20 T cell receptor beta chains presented below share a single source sample, sequenced in a study of memory B cells and T cells in multiple sclerosis. Produced via immunoSEQ multiplex PCR; TCRdb's table is partial and in-frame only. The sample lists 12,000 to 15,000 clones; around 63% were seen once. Sample: memory (CD45RO+) CD4+ T cells from blood. The receptor source for this set is a human donor with multiple sclerosis.

This clone was picked up a small number of times. The chain has TRBV6-5 and TRBJ2-5, with D perhaps matching TRBD2 (7 bases). The germline V gene has CDR1 MNHEY and CDR2 SVGAGI. V lost 6 bases and J 8 bases, leaving 16 bases between the germline ends. The CDR3 runs 13 residues. CDR3 protein: CASSGGRGSTQYF. The CDR3 DNA is TGTGCCAGCAGCGGGGGGCGGGGTTCAACCCAGTACTTC.

The chain carries TRBV25-1 and TRBJ1-1, with D perhaps matching TRBD1 (5 bases). Germline CDR1 and CDR2: MGHDK and SYGVNS. Trimming shortened V by 8 bases and J by 4 bases, and 11 bases separated the two germline ends. The CDR3 spans 12 residues. CDR3 region: CASGPGGTEAFF. As DNA, the CDR3 is TGTGCCAGCGGCCCCGGGGGCACTGAAGCTTTCTTT.

This clone was counted only a few times. V usage is TRBV5-1 and J usage is TRBJ2-5; 10 bases are shared with TRBD2. The trim removed 4 bases at V and 1 base at J, leaving 7 bases unmatched. Germline CDR1 SGHRS, CDR2 YFSETQ. This CDR3 region has 16 residues. The chain's CDR3 is CASSPPLAGGQETQYF. The DNA for the CDR3 is TGCGCCAGCAGCCCGCCCTTAGCGGGGGGCCAAGAGACCCAGTACTTC.

This clone has a handful of counts. V and J are TRBV6-1 and TRBJ1-4; D remains ambiguous. Trimming removed 5 bases from V and 8 bases from J, with 3 bases in between. The CDR3 runs to 10 residues. Germline CDR1 reads MNHNS; CDR2 reads SASEGT. The CDR3 protein is CASSLEKLFF. CDR3 bases: TGTGCCAGCAGTCTCGAAAAACTGTTTTTT.

This clone was detected a few times. This chain links TRBV5-5 with TRBJ1-1; D might be TRBD1 (5 bases). Germline V gives CDR1 SGHKS, CDR2 YYEKEE (reference sequence). The CDR3 consists of 15 residues. V dropped 1 base and J dropped 0 bases, with 10 bases sitting between them. CDR3 DNA sequence: TGTGCCAGCAGCTTGTTGTCAGGGATGAACACTGAAGCTTTCTTT. Its protein is CASSLLSGMNTEAFF.

The chain's CDR3 is CAIRGSYNQPQHF. Here the CDR3 DNA reads TGTGCCATCAGGGGCAGCTACAATCAGCCCCAGCATTTT. The chain carries TRBV10-3 and TRBJ1-5; D remains ambiguous. Trimming pared 6 bases from V and 3 bases from J, leaving 9 bases between. CDR1 is ENHRY and CDR2 is SYGVKD in the germline V gene. CDR3 length: 13 residues.

This sequence joins TRBV15 and TRBJ1-6, with D unresolved. Trimming took 2 bases from V and 7 from J, leaving 9 bases between them. The CDR3 covers 14 residues. Germline V gene data show CDR1 as LNHNV and CDR2 as YYDKDF (reference sequence). CDR3 DNA: TGTGCCACCAGCAGAAAGAAAGAGAATTCACCCCTCCACTTT. It translates to CATSRKKENSPLHF.

In its sample, this clone was seen a few times. The chain is built from TRBV29-1 and TRBJ2-2, with TRBD2 identical over 7 bases. In germline, CDR1 is SQVTM, CDR2 ANQGSEA. V gave up 7 bases and J gave up 3 bases; unmatched junction bases: 11. The CDR3 totals 15 residues. Here the CDR3 reads CSGARGGRDTGELFF. DNA of the CDR3: TGCAGCGGGGCCCGGGGAGGGAGGGACACCGGGGAGCTGTTTTTT.

The CDR3 region is CASGLAAQETQYF. CDR3 coding DNA: TGTGCCAGCGGACTAGCGGCGCAAGAGACCCAGTACTTC. J is TRBJ2-5 and V is TRBV19, with 10 bases lining up with TRBD2. The ends lost 9 bases at V and 2 bases at J; junction bases unmatched: 3. CDR1 and CDR2 from the germline V gene are LNHDA and SQIVND (reference sequence). The CDR3 has 13 amino acids.

The rearrangement joins TRBV27 to TRBJ2-1; D remains unclear. The CDR3 has 16 residues. Trimming pared 2 bases from V and 0 bases from J, leaving 11 bases between. CDR1 and CDR2 from the germline V gene are MNHEY and SMNVEV (reference sequence). CDR3 bases: TGTGCCAGCAGTTTAGAGCACCGAAGCTCCTACAATGAGCAGTTCTTC. This translates into CASSLEHRSSYNEQFF.

The gene calls are TRBV2 and TRBJ1-5, with 7 bases matching TRBD1. This CDR3 has 16 residues. Losses at the gene ends were 3 bases for V and 0 bases for J; bases not matched to a gene: 5. The germline V gene encodes CDR1 SNHLY and CDR2 FYNNEI. The CDR3 DNA reads as TGTGCCAGCAGTGATCCGGGACAGTATAGCAATCAGCCCCAGCATTTT. This translates into CASSDPGQYSNQPQHF. Filled out from reference TRBV2 and TRBJ1-5, the complete variable domain reads EPEVTQTPSHQVTQMGQEVILRCVPISNHLYFYWYRQILGQKVEFLVSFYNNEISEKSEIFDDQFSVERPDGSNFTLKIRSTKLEDSAMYFCASSDPGQYSNQPQHFGDGTRLSIL.

Only a few counts were recorded for this clone. The chain carries TRBV7-9 and TRBJ2-7, with TRBD1 identical over 7 bases. CDR1 is SEHNR and CDR2 is FQNEAQ in the germline V gene (reference sequence). Unmatched junction bases numbered 3, after V lost 5 bases and J lost 2 bases. This CDR3 has 13 amino acids. CDR3 sequence: CASSTGTAYEQYF. CDR3 in DNA: TGTGCCAGCAGCACCGGGACAGCCTACGAGCAGTACTTC. Looking up the rest from reference TRBV7-9 and TRBJ2-7 gives the full variable domain: DTGVSQNPRHKITKRGQNVTFRCDPISEHNRLYWYRQTLGQGPEFLTYFQNEAQLEKSRLLSDRFSAERPKGSFSTLEIQRTEQGDSAMYLCASSTGTAYEQYFGPGTRLTVT.

The chain couples TRBV6-4 to TRBJ1-6, with D maybe TRBD1 (5 bases). CDR1 is MRHNA, CDR2 SNTAGT, per germline. The CDR3 covers 14 residues. V dropped 6 bases and J dropped 8 bases, with 14 bases sitting between them. CDR3 loop: CASRTQGRDSPLHF. The CDR3 bases are TGTGCCAGCAGAACCCAGGGTAGGGATTCACCCCTCCACTTT.

The chain carries TRBV7-3 and TRBJ2-1, with TRBD2 identical over 9 bases. V shed 8 bases, J shed 12 bases, and the junction held 11 bases outside the gene matches. The CDR3 sequence is 13 residues long. The V gene's germline CDR1 is SGHTA and CDR2 FQGTGA. Here the CDR3 DNA reads TGTGCCAGCGGCAGCGGGGGGTCTGGGGGGCAGTTCTTC. Residues: CASGSGGSGGQFF.

This rearrangement joins TRBV5-4 to TRBJ1-2, with unresolved D. The germline V gene encodes CDR1 SGHNT and CDR2 YYREEE (reference sequence). V was clipped by 0 bases and J by 5 bases, with 11 bases between them. The CDR3 has 14 residues. CDR3 in DNA: TGTGCCAGCAGCTTGGAACACACCGTATATGGCTACACCTTC. Amino acid sequence: CASSLEHTVYGYTF.

V usage is TRBV19 and J usage is TRBJ2-1, with 7 bases fitting TRBD1. Losses at the gene ends were 3 bases for V and 9 bases for J; bases not matched to a gene: 5. CDR1 is LNHDA and CDR2 is SQIVND in the germline V gene (reference sequence). The CDR3 covers 13 residues. In DNA, the CDR3 is TGTGCCAGTAGTATGGACAGGTCTCCTGAGCAGTTCTTC. Its translation: CASSMDRSPEQFF.

This sequence joins TRBV6-5 and TRBJ1-3, with D maybe TRBD1 (5 bases). V was trimmed by 0 bases and J by 0 bases, leaving 9 bases between them. Germline values: CDR1 MNHEY, CDR2 SVGAGI. The CDR3 has 16 amino acids. The CDR3 sequence is CASSYSGLYSGNTIYF. CDR3 in DNA: TGTGCCAGCAGTTACTCGGGGCTCTACTCTGGAAACACCATATATTTT.

V usage is TRBV5-5 and J usage is TRBJ1-2; D ambiguous. Trimming cost V 0 bases and J 1 base, with 7 bases left between them. The CDR3 is made up of 14 amino acids. Germline V gives CDR1 SGHKS, CDR2 YYEKEE (reference sequence). CDR3: CASSLVQVNYGYTF. DNA of the CDR3: TGTGCCAGCAGCTTGGTGCAGGTTAACTATGGCTACACCTTC.

The chain has TRBV5-1 and TRBJ2-1, with 14 positions matching TRBD2. The ends lost 4 bases at V and 8 bases at J; junction bases unmatched: 5. CDR1 SGHRS and CDR2 YFSETQ come from the germline V gene. The CDR3 loop spans 15 amino acids. CDR3 in amino acids: CASSPLGLAGDEQFF. CDR3 nucleotide sequence: TGCGCCAGCAGCCCCCTGGGACTAGCGGGAGATGAGCAGTTCTTC.

The rearrangement joins TRBV2 to TRBJ1-6; 8 bases align to TRBD1. With 3 bases clipped from V and 13 bases from J, the junction kept 5 bases outside the gene matches. The CDR3 spans 13 residues. The V gene's germline CDR1 is SNHLY and CDR2 FYNNEI. CDR3 sequence reads: CASSEAGGFPLHF. The CDR3 DNA sequence: TGTGCCAGCAGTGAGGCAGGGGGCTTTCCCCTCCACTTT.